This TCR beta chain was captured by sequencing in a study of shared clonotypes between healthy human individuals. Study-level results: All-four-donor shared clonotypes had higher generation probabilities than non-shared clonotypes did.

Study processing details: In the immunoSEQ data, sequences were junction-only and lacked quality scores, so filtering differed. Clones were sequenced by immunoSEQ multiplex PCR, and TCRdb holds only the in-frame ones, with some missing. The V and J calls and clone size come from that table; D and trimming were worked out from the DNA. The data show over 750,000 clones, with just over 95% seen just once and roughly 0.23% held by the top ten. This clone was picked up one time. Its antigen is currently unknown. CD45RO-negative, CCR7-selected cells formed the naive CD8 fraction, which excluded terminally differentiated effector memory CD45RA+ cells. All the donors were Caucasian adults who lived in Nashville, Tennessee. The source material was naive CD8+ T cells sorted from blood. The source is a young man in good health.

The CDR3 sequence: CASSQEQGQGETQYF. The CDR3 nucleotides read TGTGCCAGCAGCCAAGAACAGGGGCAAGGAGAGACCCAGTACTTC. This chain links TRBV4-2 with TRBJ2-5; 7 nucleotides match TRBD1. The V segment lost 0 bases and the J segment 4 bases; nucleotides outside the gene matches: 5. Germline loops: CDR1 LGHNA, CDR2 YNFKEQ. The CDR3 is 15 residues long.